The source of this T cell receptor beta chain is a study of T-cell memory formation after mild COVID-19. Looking at the study overall: Across donors, TCR clusters were largely donor specific. Study-level findings and limits: Clones contracting day 15 to 85 were balanced CD4/CD8; later expanders leaned CD4+. Largely, contracting CD4+ clones fell within CM and EM, and contracting CD8+ clones within EMRA.

Libraries for TCRalpha and TCRbeta carried sample barcodes and unique molecular identifiers via 5'RACE. TCRdb re-called the 5' RACE reads with MiXCR, one entry per CDR3 protein. The data show about 350,000 distinct CDR3 sequences, over 25% seen once. Turning to this clonotype: The antigen is not known.

V was clipped by 0 bases and J by 8 bases, with 18 bases between them. CDR3 size: 16 residues. CDR1 and CDR2 from the germline V gene are SGHDT and YYEEEE. The chain couples TRBV5-6 to TRBJ2-1; tentative D call: TRBD2 (6 bases). The source material was PBMCs or a T cell subset sorted from them (not recorded which). This TCR was sampled from an adult woman who had mild COVID-19 (a few samples of this study predate the infection). Cell type and time point are not known. The chain's CDR3 is CASSLGVGAGYYEQFF. The CDR3 nucleotides are TGTGCCAGCAGCTTGGGAGTAGGGGCGGGGTATTATGAGCAGTTCTTC.